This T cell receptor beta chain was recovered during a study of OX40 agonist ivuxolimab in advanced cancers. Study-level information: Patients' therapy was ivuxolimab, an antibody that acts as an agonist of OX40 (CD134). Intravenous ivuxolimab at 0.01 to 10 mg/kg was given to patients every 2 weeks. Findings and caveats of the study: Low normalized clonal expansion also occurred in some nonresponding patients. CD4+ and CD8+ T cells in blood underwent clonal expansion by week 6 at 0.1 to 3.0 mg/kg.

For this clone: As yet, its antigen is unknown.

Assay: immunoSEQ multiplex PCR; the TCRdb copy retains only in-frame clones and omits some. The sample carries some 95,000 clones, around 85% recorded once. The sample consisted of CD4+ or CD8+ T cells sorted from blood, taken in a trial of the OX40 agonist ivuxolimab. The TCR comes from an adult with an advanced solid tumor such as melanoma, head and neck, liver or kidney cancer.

CDR3 amino acids: CASSSLPDRGTEAFF. CDR3 bases: TGCGCCAGCAGCTCACTCCCGGACAGGGGTACTGAAGCTTTCTTT. The rearrangement joins TRBV5-1 to TRBJ1-1, with 9 positions matching TRBD1. CDR1 is SGHRS, CDR2 YFSETQ, per germline. Germline trimming cut 3 bases from V and 5 bases from J; bases unmatched to any gene: 8. CDR3 length equals 15 residues. The variable domain in full, completed from reference TRBV5-1 and TRBJ1-1, reads KAGVTQTPRYLIKTRGQQVTLSCSPISGHRSVSWYQQTPGQGLQFLFEYFSETQRNKGNFPGRFSGRQFSNSRSEMNVSTLELGDSALYLCASSSLPDRGTEAFFGQGTRLTVV.